Detailed here is one T cell receptor beta chain. Its antigen is unknown. Vbeta (60) and Jbeta (13) primers were used in the PCR. Here immunoSEQ multiplex PCR was the method, and the copy in TCRdb shows in-frame clones only, minus some. Seen here are 85,000 to 100,000 clones, 50% to 80% observed once, and the top ten hold 3.2%. The sample is drawn from a study of cytomegalovirus exposure and HLA in healthy donors. Whole-study results and caveats: The dataset shows that most TCR sequences were rare, while some public TCRs occurred in many donors. Later examination showed HLA-associated TCR beta chains had greater clonal expansion than equally common others. TCR beta sequences numbering 15,000 to 20,000 were associated with HLA alleles at 0.05 false discovery rate in a later analysis.

The sequencing input was PBMCs. The receptor's source is a man in his 60s in good health and CMV-seronegative.

The CDR3 DNA reads TGCAGCGTCAAAGGAGTTCCTAGCTCCTACGAGCAGTACTTC. Encoded protein: CSVKGVPSSYEQYF. The rearrangement uses TRBV29-1 and TRBJ2-7; D gene uncertain. CDR3 length equals 14 residues. Per the germline V gene, CDR1 is SQVTM and CDR2 is ANQGSEA. V shed 6 bases and J shed 0 bases, with 15 bases lying between them.